This T cell receptor beta chain stems from a study of T-cell memory formation after mild COVID-19. TCRdb re-derived calls from the 5' RACE reads in MiXCR, one entry per CDR3 protein. The sample holds more than 300,000 distinct CDR3 sequences, approximately 15% seen once. Germline CDR1 and CDR2: SGHTA and FQGNSA. V dropped 1 base and J dropped 5 bases, with 9 bases sitting between them. The CDR3 is 14 amino acids. This clonotype occurred a few times. Its target is unknown. Overall study results and limits: Among clones contracting day 15 to 85, CD4/CD8 was balanced, whereas later expanders leaned CD4+.

The clonotype comes from a man between 18 and 29 years old who had mild COVID-19 (a few samples of this study predate the infection). Cell type and time point are not known. The rearrangement joins TRBV7-2 to TRBJ1-5; no definite D call. The sequenced material came from PBMCs or a T cell subset sorted from them (not recorded which). This chain's CDR3 is CASSLGPGDQPQHF. The CDR3 DNA reads as TGTGCCAGCAGCTTAGGACCCGGAGATCAGCCCCAGCATTTT.